The text below deals with one T cell receptor beta chain. This clone was observed a handful of times. Its binding antigen is unknown. Qualities for individual bases were not recorded, and no much larger clone is one base off. One collaborating source in Seattle enrolled patients while the patients were actively infected and followed the patients over time throughout the course of disease. Each collaborating institution followed its own protocols to collect whole blood in K2EDTA tubes. For TCRbeta analysis, collaborator samples were shipped as frozen whole blood, as isolated PBMCs, or as DNA extracted from either sample type. TCRbeta CDR3 regions were amplified from genomic DNA using the immunoSEQ Assay, a bias-controlled multiplex PCR. Regarding the original processing steps: The number of nucleated cells in each sample was estimated from the amplification of reference gene primers within the assay. To quantify the absolute abundance of each unique TCRbeta CDR3 rearrangement, sequence reads were collapsed and filtered. Productive Simpson clonality was computed per sample as the square root of Simpson's diversity index over productive rearrangements. Sourced from immuneACCESS, this table was stored by TCRdb with only in-frame sequences that have V and J called. A share of the clones is absent; for the studies checked, an unresolved V gene accounts for under half, and the remainder has no known explanation. That table gives V, J and clone size, and the DNA gave D and trimming. This sample holds 30,000 to 40,000 clones; about 74% were observed only once. The top ten hold roughly a tenth of the sample.

The data were obtained in a study of blood T cell repertoires in COVID-19 (dated by TCRdb to the early 2020s). Broadly, across the study: Samples from collaborators originated in the United States, Italy and Spain and spanned both the acute and convalescent phases of COVID-19. The samples were drawn from two sources: the first 160 participants of the ongoing ImmuneRACE study, and 1,254 subjects contributed by 6 global collaborators. The prospective study material was composed of cDNA or gDNA derived from T cells, B-cell-depleted T cells, or PBMCs. The repertoires were made available in a free public database intended to serve as a resource for research on the immune response to SARS-CoV-2. Where HLA class I and class II types were available, the types were taken from metadata supplied by the sample provider, not from assay-based typing. Subjects who had been exposed to COVID-19, were actively infected with it, or had recovered from it provided the deeply sampled blood TCRbeta repertoires that made up the dataset. Sample metadata almost always included a de-identified subject ID, COVID-19 status, age in years and sex.

Findings and caveats that apply to the study as a whole: Clinical and demographic metadata were provided uncurated, with the amount varying by source and participant.

From the cysteine through the phenylalanine, the CDR3 covers 12 amino acids. Just CDR3 DNA is preserved here, 36 bases in frame from base 1. Trimming removed 4 bases from V and 8 bases from J, leaving 8 bases between the germline ends. CDR1 and CDR2 (SNHLY, FYNNEI) derive from the germline V gene. The sample taken for sequencing was peripheral blood. This TCR was sampled from a man aged 70-80 years with COVID-19, enrolled during active disease. The rearrangement joined TRBV2 to TRBJ2-2; no D gene call is confident. The nucleotide sequence reads TGTGCCAGCAGTGTCCCGGTTGGGGAGCTGTTTTTT. It is translated as CASSVPVGELFF.